The 31 T cell receptor beta chains given below trace back to one sample, sequenced in a study of T cells in women clearing cervical HPV infection. Sequencing used immunoSEQ multiplex PCR; TCRdb keeps in-frame clones, though not all of them. Across tens of thousands of clones, the top ten clones capture more than 1% of the sample. Input material: blood buffy coat. These receptors originate from a woman between 18 and 70 years old with a cervical HPV16 infection that either progressed to CIN3+ or cleared (not recorded which).

Turning to this clone: The read stops 3 residues short of the end of the CDR3; the missing end is completed from the germline J gene. This chain connects TRBV11-3 to TRBJ1-1; TRBD1 agrees at 7 bases. V shed 4 bases and J 6 bases; nucleotides not matched to a gene: 8. Germline lookup yields CDR1 SGHNT and CDR2 YENEEA. This CDR3 is 14 amino acids long. The CDR3 DNA, read in part, is TGTGCCAGCAGCTGGGGAGACAGGGCGGCTGAA. Translating gives CASSWGDRAAE. In full, the CDR3 reads CASSWGDRAAEAFF.

Details on this clone: Read sequence stops 3 residues before the CDR3 end, and the germline J gene provides the missing end. This rearrangement joins TRBV19 to TRBJ1-6; D perhaps matches TRBD1 (6 bases). The germline gives CDR1 LNHDA, CDR2 SQIVND (reference sequence). Deletions cut 4 bases from V and 6 bases from J, with 7 bases between. The CDR3 runs 13 residues. Partial CDR3 DNA: TGTGCCAGTAGTAGGACAGTTAATTCACCC. This sequence encodes CASSRTVNSP. The full CDR3 protein is CASSRTVNSPLHF.

CDR3 residues: CASSPLGQAQYF. The part of the CDR3 DNA that was read is TGTGCCAGCTCTCCGCTTGGTCAGGCG. The rearrangement joins TRBV18 to TRBJ2-3, with no clear D. The sequence runs out 3 residues before the end of the CDR3; the remainder is reconstructed from the germline J gene. Germline CDR1 is KGHSH and CDR2 is LQKENI. There are 12 residues in the CDR3.

Concerning this clone: The CDR3 end falls 3 residues outside the read, so it is completed with the germline J gene. The V and J genes are TRBV2 and TRBJ1-5, with 10 bases matching TRBD1. This CDR3 is built from 15 residues. V gave up 3 bases and J gave up 3 bases; unmatched junction bases: 2. CDR1 is SNHLY, CDR2 FYNNEI, per germline. CDR3 DNA, as far as it was read: TGTGCCAGCAGTGAGGGACAGGGGTACAATCAGCCC. Translated, it gives CASSEGQGYNQP. The entire CDR3 sequence reads CASSEGQGYNQPQHF.

With regard to this clone: The CDR3 end is not reached by the read, which stops 3 residues before it; the germline J gene fills it in. This rearrangement joins TRBV19 to TRBJ1-1; the match to TRBD1 covers 7 bases. CDR3 length: 13 amino acids. Germline V gene data show CDR1 as LNHDA and CDR2 as SQIVND (reference sequence). With 1 base clipped from V and 7 bases from J, the junction kept 3 bases outside the gene matches. The sequenced CDR3 bases are TGTGCCAGTAGTATAGCCGGGGACAGTGAA. Translated, it gives CASSIAGDSE. In full, the CDR3 is CASSIAGDSEAFF.

Concerning this clone: The CDR3 end lies 3 residues beyond the end of the read and is filled in from the germline J gene. This rearrangement joins TRBV30 to TRBJ2-3; unclear D gene. Germline V gene lookup returns CDR1 GTSNPN and CDR2 SVGIG (reference sequence). The CDR3 runs to 15 residues. The CDR3 is CAWSRHPAFVETQYF. The DNA read from the CDR3 is TGTGCCTGGAGTCGACACCCGGCGTTTGTTGAGACG.

Regarding this clone: The CDR3 end lies 3 residues beyond the end of the read and is filled in from the germline J gene. This specimen includes other DNA sequences encoding the same CDR3. The chain employs TRBV20-1 and TRBJ2-5, with 7 bases fitting TRBD1. The CDR3 contains 11 residues. The germline gives CDR1 DFQATT, CDR2 SNEGSKA (reference sequence). V trimming: 6 bases; J trimming: 2 bases; junction bases outside the gene matches: 0. Partial CDR3 DNA: TGCAGTGCCAGGGGGCAAGAGACC. Protein: CSARGQET. The entire CDR3 sequence reads CSARGQETQYF.

As regards this clone: Coverage ceases 3 residues before the CDR3 finishes, and the germline J gene fills in the end. The chain combines TRBV5-5 with TRBJ2-7; possible D gene TRBD1, 6 bases. CDR3 length: 15 amino acids. Germline V gives CDR1 SGHKS, CDR2 YYEKEE (reference sequence). The V and J ends lost 3 bases and 4 bases respectively, with 17 bases between them. Incomplete CDR3 DNA: TGTGCCAGCAGCTGGCTAGTCCGACAGGATTACGAG. Protein: CASSWLVRQDYE. The whole CDR3 region reads CASSWLVRQDYEQYF.

Concerning this clone itself: The read ends 3 residues before the CDR3 terminus; that terminus is restored from the germline J gene. V gene TRBV7-8 combines with J gene TRBJ1-2; D remains unclear. This CDR3 comprises 14 residues. CDR1 SGHVS and CDR2 FQNEAQ come from the germline V gene. The CDR3 loop is CASSLGPANYDYTF. The CDR3 bases that were read are TGTGCCAGCAGCTTAGGGCCGGCTAACTACGAC.

On this clone: The CDR3 goes on 3 residues after the read ends, and that part is filled in from the germline J gene. The V and J genes are TRBV19 and TRBJ1-2; D unresolved. Germline V CDR1 and CDR2: LNHDA, SQIVND (reference sequence). The CDR3 totals 13 residues. Partial CDR3 DNA: TGTGCCAGTAGTATCCGGTCCACAGATACC. Protein product: CASSIRSTDT. From start to end, the CDR3 is CASSIRSTDTYTF.

A note on this clone: The CDR3 extends 3 residues past the end of the read, so its final part is completed from the germline J gene. The gene calls are TRBV11-3 and TRBJ2-7; 7 bases fit TRBD2. The V gene's germline CDR1 is SGHNT and CDR2 YENEEA. The trim removed 5 bases at V and 1 base at J, leaving 8 bases unmatched. This CDR3 is 15 amino acids long. The CDR3 protein is CASSKRAGESYEQYF. CDR3 bases read: TGTGCCAGCAGCAAAAGGGCGGGGGAATCCTACGAG.

Points on this clone: The CDR3 extends 3 residues past the end of the read, so its final part is completed from the germline J gene. This chain connects TRBV7-2 to TRBJ2-2, with 9 bases matching TRBD2. The ends lost 1 base at V and 6 bases at J; junction bases unmatched: 3. In germline, CDR1 is SGHTA, CDR2 FQGNSA. This CDR3 has 15 amino acids. Incomplete CDR3 DNA: TGTGCCAGCAGCTTAGTAGCGGGAGCCGCCGGGGAG. The encoded protein is CASSLVAGAAGE. The whole CDR3 sequence is CASSLVAGAAGELFF.

Regarding this clone: From the germline J gene comes the end of the CDR3, since the read stops 3 residues before it. J is TRBJ1-5 and V is TRBV10-3; 9 positions match TRBD1. The germline V gene encodes CDR1 ENHRY and CDR2 SYGVKD. The junction had 6 bases not matched to a gene; V was cut back by 2 bases and J by 7 bases. The CDR3 spans 15 residues. CDR3 protein: CAISEVQGAEQPQHF. The part of the CDR3 DNA that was read is TGTGCCATCAGTGAGGTACAGGGGGCAGAACAGCCC.

CDR3 in amino acids: CASSSQGFYGYTF. The DNA read from the CDR3 is TGTGCCAGCAGCTCTCAGGGCTTCTATGGC. The chain employs TRBV7-9 and TRBJ1-2, with D possibly being TRBD1 (5 bases). The read comes to an end 3 residues before the CDR3 does, leaving the germline J gene to fill in the end. In germline, CDR1 is SEHNR, CDR2 FQNEAQ (reference sequence). Deletions cut 4 bases from V and 4 bases from J, with 10 bases between. The CDR3 covers 13 residues.

With respect to this clone: The read halts 3 residues ahead of the CDR3 end, with the missing end drawn from the germline J gene. Other DNA sequences in the same sample also yield this CDR3. This sequence joins TRBV2 and TRBJ2-7; a possible D gene is TRBD1 (7 bases). CDR1 and CDR2 from the germline V gene are SNHLY and FYNNEI. The CDR3 sequence is 13 residues long. V lost 6 bases to trimming and J lost 3 bases, with 12 bases between them. Incomplete CDR3 DNA: TGTGCCAGCAGCGGGCAGGGGGGCTACGAG. Residues: CASSGQGGYE. Given in full, the CDR3 is CASSGQGGYEQYF. Full variable domain (remainder filled in from reference TRBV2 and TRBJ2-7): EPEVTQTPSHQVTQMGQEVILRCVPISNHLYFYWYRQILGQKVEFLVSFYNNEISEKSEIFDDQFSVERPDGSNFTLKIRSTKLEDSAMYFCASSGQGGYEQYFGPGTRLTVT.

Note on this clone: The CDR3 goes on 3 residues after the read ends, and that part is filled in from the germline J gene. V gene TRBV7-9 combines with J gene TRBJ2-1; 16 nucleotides match TRBD2. Germline V gives CDR1 SEHNR, CDR2 FQNEAQ (reference sequence). V was clipped by 10 bases and J by 8 bases; unmatched bases: 5. CDR3 length equals 14 residues. The sequenced part of the CDR3 DNA is TGTGCCACCCCCGGGACTAGCGGGAGGGATGAG. As protein: CATPGTSGRDE. Given in full, the CDR3 is CATPGTSGRDEQFF.

Note on this clone: The read gets to within 3 residues of the CDR3 end, and the germline J gene fills in the rest. The rearrangement joins TRBV7-9 to TRBJ1-1, with D perhaps TRBD1 (5 bases). This CDR3 comprises 13 residues. Per the germline V gene, CDR1 is SEHNR and CDR2 is FQNEAQ (reference sequence). V was cut by 6 bases and J by 6 bases, with 14 bases left in between. Here the CDR3 reads CASSLSTGAEAFF. CDR3 DNA, as far as it was read: TGTGCCAGCAGTCTATCGACGGGGGCTGAA.

Notes on this clone: The read ends 3 residues before the CDR3 terminus; that terminus is restored from the germline J gene. This sequence joins TRBV2 and TRBJ2-5; TRBD1 matches at 7 bases. V lost 10 bases and J lost 5; bases outside the gene matches: 13. Looked up from germline, CDR1 is SNHLY and CDR2 is FYNNEI. This CDR3 spans 14 amino acids. The DNA read from the CDR3 is TGTGCCACCGGAAGGACAGGCCACCGGGAGACC. Its translation is CATGRTGHRET. The full CDR3 reads CATGRTGHRETQYF.

Details on this clone: The missing CDR3 end, 3 residues past where the read stops, is filled in from the germline J gene. The chain recombines TRBV7-6 with TRBJ2-2; TRBD2 might be the D (6 bases). The CDR3 runs 14 residues. Germline CDR1 reads SGHVS; CDR2 reads FNYEAQ. V was clipped by 4 bases and J by 6 bases, with 12 bases between them. The sequenced part of the CDR3 DNA is TGTGCCAGCAGCTCGGTGGGGGGATCCGGGGAG. Its protein product is CASSSVGGSGE. The whole CDR3 sequence reads CASSSVGGSGELFF.

As for this clone: Sequencing ends 3 residues short of the CDR3 end; the germline J gene provides the rest. The chain carries TRBV20-1 and TRBJ1-6, with TRBD1 matching 7 bases. The ends lost 0 bases at V and 0 bases at J; junction bases unmatched: 5. The CDR3 has 17 residues. Germline V CDR1 and CDR2: DFQATT, SNEGSKA (reference sequence). The CDR3 here is CSARDQGGRSYNSPLHF. The CDR3 DNA, read in part, is TGCAGTGCTAGAGATCAAGGGGGCCGCTCCTATAATTCACCC.

Concerning this clone: The read ends 3 residues shy of where the CDR3 ends; the end is completed using the germline J gene. The chain uses TRBV10-2 and TRBJ2-2; D is ambiguous. Trimming cost V 7 bases and J 4 bases, with 10 bases left between them. This CDR3 has 13 amino acids. Germline V gene lookup returns CDR1 WSHSY and CDR2 SAAADI. The sequenced CDR3 bases are TGCGCCAGCACCCCAAGGGTCACCGGGGAG. Residues: CASTPRVTGE. The CDR3 as a whole reads CASTPRVTGELFF.

Note on this clone: The read comes to an end 3 residues before the CDR3 does, leaving the germline J gene to fill in the end. The V and J genes are TRBV7-2 and TRBJ2-5, with 8 bases aligning to TRBD1. The trim removed 5 bases at V and 1 base at J, leaving 3 bases unmatched. CDR3 length: 14 amino acids. The germline gives CDR1 SGHTA, CDR2 FQGNSA. Here the CDR3 reads CASSEGQAQETQYF. The DNA read from the CDR3 is TGTGCCAGCAGCGAGGGACAGGCCCAAGAGACC.

As regards this clone: Sequencing ends 3 residues short of the CDR3 end; the germline J gene provides the rest. The chain carries TRBV19 and TRBJ1-1, with D possibly matching TRBD1 (6 bases). This CDR3 has 14 amino acids. V gave up 7 bases and J gave up 6 bases, with 18 bases separating them. The germline gives CDR1 LNHDA, CDR2 SQIVND (reference sequence). CDR3 amino acids: CASTTGGGRPEAFF. The CDR3 DNA, read in part, is TGTGCCAGTACCACCGGGGGGGGGCGTCCTGAA.

For this clone: The CDR3 goes on 3 residues after the read ends, and that part is filled in from the germline J gene. This chain links TRBV20-1 with TRBJ1-1; D is unresolved. Germline CDR1 is DFQATT and CDR2 is SNEGSKA (reference sequence). This CDR3 comprises 13 residues. Trimming cost V 7 bases and J 1 base, with 13 bases left between them. The CDR3 region is CSGTEGTNTEAFF. The part of the CDR3 DNA that was read is TGCAGTGGGACTGAGGGTACGAACACTGAA.

Comment on this clone: The observed sequence ends 3 residues before the CDR3 terminus, with the missing tail filled in from the germline J gene. This chain links TRBV29-1 with TRBJ1-2, with D perhaps TRBD1 (6 bases). CDR3 size: 12 residues. V lost 3 bases, J lost 5 bases, and 10 bases lay in between. Germline V lookup: CDR1 SQVTM, CDR2 ANQGSEA. The CDR3 reads CSVDWQGYGYTF. The sequenced part of the CDR3 DNA is TGCAGCGTTGACTGGCAGGGGTATGGC.

As regards this clone: Sequencing ends 3 residues short of the CDR3 end; the germline J gene provides the rest. The chain recombines TRBV20-1 with TRBJ2-2; 8 bases are shared with TRBD2. Per germline, CDR1 DFQATT and CDR2 SNEGSKA (reference sequence). J lost 0 bases, V lost 7 bases, and 4 bases had no gene match. The length of the CDR3 is 14 residues. Partial CDR3 DNA: TGCAGTGGACGAGCGGGAGCGAACACCGGGGAG. Its translation: CSGRAGANTGE. The whole CDR3 reads CSGRAGANTGELFF.

Comments on this clone: Read coverage stops 3 residues before the CDR3 terminus; the germline J gene supplies the remainder. V is TRBV5-6 and J is TRBJ2-7, with TRBD1 identical over 8 bases. From germline, CDR1 is SGHDT and CDR2 YYEEEE. V was pared by 0 bases and J by 2 bases, with 4 bases of the junction left unmatched. The CDR3 extends over 15 amino acids. The DNA read from the CDR3 is TGTGCCAGCAGCTTGGGGTCAGGGGGCCCCTACGAG. Translation gives CASSLGSGGPYE. The whole CDR3 protein reads CASSLGSGGPYEQYF.

To note about this clone: Read coverage stops 3 residues before the CDR3 terminus; the germline J gene supplies the remainder. V is TRBV30 and J is TRBJ2-1; 10 bases match TRBD1. Germline CDR1 GTSNPN, CDR2 SVGIG (reference sequence). Germline trimming cut 1 base from V and 7 bases from J; bases unmatched to any gene: 4. This CDR3 has 14 amino acids. Partial CDR3 DNA: TGTGCCTGGAGTGGGGACAGGGGAAGGAATGAG. It encodes CAWSGDRGRNE. The complete CDR3 protein is CAWSGDRGRNEQFF.

For this clone: The DNA ends 3 residues before the CDR3 does, and the rest of the CDR3 is filled in from the germline J gene. The chain joins TRBV2 to TRBJ2-3; 7 bases align to TRBD2. Trimming cost V 7 bases and J 6 bases; bases outside gene matches: 10. CDR1 is SNHLY and CDR2 is FYNNEI in the germline V gene. This CDR3 region has 14 residues. CDR3 sequence: CASTPGLTRDTQYF. Partial CDR3 DNA: TGTGCCAGCACGCCGGGACTAACCCGGGATACG.

About this clone itself: The read is 3 residues too short to cover the CDR3 end, so that end is filled in from the germline J gene. V is TRBV6-2 or TRBV6-3 and J is TRBJ2-1; 11 bases match TRBD2. The CDR3 sequence is 14 residues long. Germline loops: CDR1 MNHEY, CDR2 SVGEGT. Losses at the gene ends were 10 bases for V and 8 bases for J; bases not matched to a gene: 10. CDR3 residues: CATFSGGGRHEQFF. The part of the CDR3 DNA that was read is TGTGCCACCTTTAGCGGGGGGGGGAGGCATGAG.

In regard to this clone: The CDR3 end is not reached by the read, which stops 3 residues before it; the germline J gene fills it in. This sequence joins TRBV28 and TRBJ2-7, with D tentatively TRBD1 (6 bases). CDR1 MDHEN and CDR2 SYDVKM come from the germline V gene. V lost 6 bases and J lost 2, with 11 bases in between. There are 13 residues in the CDR3. CDR3 sequence reads: CASRRQVPYEQYF. The covered CDR3 bases are TGTGCCAGCAGGCGACAGGTTCCCTACGAG. The entire variable domain, with the rest obtained from reference TRBV28 and TRBJ2-7, is as follows: DVKVTQSSRYLVKRTGEKVFLECVQDMDHENMFWYRQDPGLGLRLIYFSYDVKMKEKGDIPEGYSVSREKKERFSLILESASTNQTSMYLCASRRQVPYEQYFGPGTRLTVT.